The clone carrying this T cell receptor (beta chain) occurred once. Profiled with immunoSEQ multiplex PCR; TCRdb holds only in-frame clones, not every one. This sample has approximately 50,000 clones, with approximately 92% found just once. The data were obtained in a study of control samples from healthy donors and cancer patients. The germline V and J ends were trimmed by 7 bases and 11 bases, with 22 bases remaining between them. The germline V gene has CDR1 SGHRS and CDR2 YFSETQ. This CDR3 region has 15 residues. The sequence derives from a man aged 25 to 40 with colorectal cancer. Sequenced input: PBMCs. The rearrangement links TRBV5-1 to TRBJ1-6; D call uncertain. For the CDR3, the DNA is TGCGCCAGCCCCTCGAAATCCCCCCGTTGGCCACCCCTCCACTTT. Translating it yields CASPSKSPRWPPLHF.